This entry describes one T cell receptor (beta chain). These data are taken from a study of blood T cell repertoires in COVID-19. Looking at the study overall: Researchers got acute and convalescent COVID-19 samples from the United States, Italy and Spain.

Sequencing was performed with immunoSEQ multiplex PCR; in TCRdb, only in-frame clones are kept and a portion is missing. The sample has roughly 300,000 clones; more than 75% are singletons. Sequenced material: peripheral blood. This clonotype was sampled from a woman between 50 and 59 years old who had recovered from COVID-19.

CDR3 sequence reads: CASSPHRASGNTIYF. The CDR3 DNA reads TGCGCCAGCAGCCCACACAGGGCCTCTGGAAACACCATATATTTT. The chain uses TRBV5-1 and TRBJ1-3, with D maybe TRBD1 (6 bases). The ends were cut back, 4 bases at V and 0 bases at J, with 11 bases in the middle. This CDR3 is 15 amino acids long. CDR1 is SGHRS, CDR2 YFSETQ, per germline.